Below, 25 T cell receptor beta chains from the same sample are listed, as sequenced in a study of vaccination and CD4 T cells after COVID-19. Antigens for these TCRs are unknown. At the Johns Hopkins FTIC core, DNA taken from cultured CD4+ T cells was sequenced by way of the Oncomine TCR Beta short-read assay. Using its own MiXCR run on the PCR reads, TCRdb lists one record per CDR3 protein. The table lists about 15,000 distinct CDR3 sequences, approximately 40% of them singletons, with over 5% in the top ten. Stated treatment: roughly ten-day PBMC culture with coronavirus spike peptide pools or control peptides (ViraFEST assay). The starting material was CD4+ T cells from blood, cultured in vitro, obtained before SARS-CoV-2 vaccination. These receptors all stem from a human donor who had recovered from COVID-19.

This clonotype was seen only a few times. The chain combines TRBV19 with TRBJ1-1; D is undetermined. The CDR3 has 13 residues. Looked up from germline, CDR1 is LNHDA and CDR2 is SQIVND (reference sequence). Trimming cost V 5 bases and J 4 bases, with 11 bases left between them. The CDR3 loop reads CASSQVFGTEAFF. The CDR3 region has the DNA TGTGCCAGTAGTCAGGTGTTCGGCACTGAAGCTTTCTTT. The full variable domain, its missing parts supplied by reference TRBV19 and TRBJ1-1, is DGGITQSPKYLFRKEGQNVTLSCEQNLNHDAMYWYRQDPGQGLRLIYYSQIVNDFQKGDIAEGYSVSREKKESFPLTVTSAQKNPTAFYLCASSQVFGTEAFFGQGTRLTVV.

This clonotype has just a few counts. The V call is TRBV10-3, the J call TRBJ1-2, with 9 bases identical to TRBD1. The V gene's germline CDR1 is ENHRY and CDR2 SYGVKD. The CDR3 spans 15 residues. J lost 8 bases, V lost 2 bases, and 9 bases had no gene match. CDR3 region: CAISEDRGIPYGYTF. The CDR3 DNA is TGTGCCATCAGTGAGGACAGGGGGATCCCCTACGGCTACACCTTC.

V and J are TRBV6-1 and TRBJ1-2; maybe TRBD1 (6 bases). The V gene lost 5 bases and the J gene lost 5 bases, with 9 bases spanning the gap. Germline V gene sequence: CDR1 MNHNS, CDR2 SASEGT. This CDR3 is built from 12 residues. This CDR3 is CASSNQGYGYTF. The CDR3 DNA reads as TGTGCCAGCAGTAATCAGGGGTATGGCTACACCTTC.

This chain joins TRBV12-5 and TRBJ1-2; D might be TRBD1 (5 bases). V dropped 5 bases and J dropped 6 bases, with 28 bases sitting between them. The V gene's germline CDR1 is LGHNT and CDR2 FRNRAP. This CDR3 has 18 residues. DNA for the CDR3: TGTGCTAGTGGTCCATCGACACGTTTGGCGCTGACCAGGGATGGCTACACCTTC. Protein: CASGPSTRLALTRDGYTF.

CDR3 sequence reads: CASSPVFSDSQTQYF. The CDR3 coding sequence is TGTGCCAGCAGCCCTGTCTTCTCGGACAGCCAGACCCAGTACTTC. This chain links TRBV7-8 with TRBJ2-5; TRBD1 is a possible D gene (6 bases). This CDR3 contains 15 residues. V lost 5 bases, J lost 6 bases, and 19 bases lay in between. Germline V gives CDR1 SGHVS, CDR2 FQNEAQ.

The V gene is TRBV10-3, the J gene TRBJ2-2, with D uncertain. Trimming removed 2 bases from V and 7 bases from J, with 8 bases in between. CDR3 length: 13 residues. From germline, CDR1 is ENHRY and CDR2 SYGVKD. CDR3 nucleotides: TGTGCCATCAGTGAGCTGGTCGGCGGGGAGCTGTTTTTT. Translating gives CAISELVGGELFF.

The V and J genes are TRBV7-2 and TRBJ1-2; no clear D gene. Germline CDR1 reads SGHTA; CDR2 reads FQGNSA. The CDR3 length is 14 residues. V was shortened by 3 bases and J by 8 bases, with 16 bases between the two germline ends. The CDR3, as DNA: TGTGCCAGCAGCTTGGAAGGGAGCCCAAGGGGCTACACCTTC. Its translation is CASSLEGSPRGYTF.

V and J are TRBV28 and TRBJ1-5; no clear D. V was pared by 7 bases and J by 7 bases, with 17 bases between. The V gene's germline CDR1 is MDHEN and CDR2 SYDVKM. This CDR3 has 14 amino acids. The CDR3 loop reads CASNRQPTPQPQHF. CDR3 bases: TGTGCCAGCAATAGACAACCAACCCCCCAGCCCCAGCATTTT.

This clonotype was observed a few times. The rearrangement joins TRBV7-9 to TRBJ1-1; possibly TRBD1 for D (5 bases). Germline V gene data show CDR1 as SEHNR and CDR2 as FQNEAQ (reference sequence). Trimming stripped 5 bases from V and 0 bases from J, with 13 bases between. The CDR3 is 15 amino acids. The CDR3 DNA sequence: TGTGCCAGCAGCATGGGACGGATGTTGAACACTGAAGCTTTCTTT. This codes for CASSMGRMLNTEAFF.

The count of this clonotype is one. This rearrangement joins TRBV20-1 to TRBJ2-1; 12 bases align to TRBD2. V lost 5 bases, J lost 3 bases, and 5 bases stayed unmatched. The CDR3 runs 15 residues. Looked up from germline, CDR1 is DFQATT and CDR2 is SNEGSKA (reference sequence). The CDR3 DNA is TGCAGTGCTCCTCTAGCGGGGGGGCACTACAATGAGCAGTTCTTC. Amino acids: CSAPLAGGHYNEQFF.

This clonotype was seen more than once but under ten times. The V and J genes are TRBV19 and TRBJ2-7; maybe TRBD2 (6 bases). Trimming shortened V by 5 bases and J by 4 bases, and 21 bases separated the two germline ends. The germline gives CDR1 LNHDA, CDR2 SQIVND (reference sequence). The CDR3 has 16 amino acids. CDR3 DNA sequence: TGTGCCAGTAGTGAGGGATACCGGGACTCGCGTTACGAGCAGTACTTC. This gives the protein CASSEGYRDSRYEQYF.

This clonotype was observed a few times. The chain has TRBV20-1 and TRBJ1-2; possibly TRBD1 for D (5 bases). The CDR3 has 13 residues. The germline CDR1 and CDR2 sequences are DFQATT and SNEGSKA (reference sequence). The V end lost 5 bases, the J end lost 4 bases, and 14 bases lay between the germline ends. DNA for the CDR3: TGCAGTGCTGTCCACCCTGGGACCTATGGCTACACCTTC. This translates into CSAVHPGTYGYTF.

In this sample, this clonotype turned up a few times. V usage is TRBV7-2 and J usage is TRBJ2-1; D may match TRBD1 or TRBD2 (5 bases each). The CDR3 contains 14 residues. The V end lost 1 base, the J end lost 6 bases, and 10 bases lay between the germline ends. The germline V gene encodes CDR1 SGHTA and CDR2 FQGNSA. The CDR3 nucleotides read TGTGCCAGCAGCTTAGAGAGGGACCGCAATGAGCAGTTCTTC. As protein: CASSLERDRNEQFF.

This clonotype was counted only a few times. The V gene is TRBV6-5, the J gene TRBJ2-5; D possibly corresponds to TRBD2 (8 bases). This CDR3 contains 17 residues. The V end lost 4 bases, the J end lost 3 bases, and 21 bases lay between the germline ends. Germline CDR1 and CDR2: MNHEY and SVGAGI. CDR3 coding DNA: TGTGCCAGCAGTTGGTCAGGGGGAGCGGGAGATAAAGAGACCCAGTACTTC. This translates into CASSWSGGAGDKETQYF.

The chain links TRBV6-5 to TRBJ1-4; 9 bases fit TRBD1. Per germline, CDR1 MNHEY and CDR2 SVGAGI. After removal of 4 bases from V and 6 bases from J, the junction contained 6 bases not matched to a gene. CDR3 length: 15 residues. This chain's CDR3 is CASSSTGGDDEKLFF. The CDR3 DNA follows: TGTGCCAGCAGTTCGACAGGGGGTGACGATGAAAAACTGTTTTTT.

V is TRBV7-9 and J is TRBJ2-7; the D is unclear. Between the trimmed V and J ends, which lost 1 base and 2 bases, there was a span of 9 bases. The germline V gene has CDR1 SEHNR and CDR2 FQNEAQ (reference sequence). The CDR3 consists of 14 residues. The CDR3 sequence is CASSLEGYPYEQYF. CDR3 nucleotide sequence: TGTGCCAGCAGCTTAGAGGGTTACCCCTACGAGCAGTACTTC. The full variable domain, completed using reference TRBV7-9 and TRBJ2-7, is DTGVSQNPRHKITKRGQNVTFRCDPISEHNRLYWYRQTLGQGPEFLTYFQNEAQLEKSRLLSDRFSAERPKGSFSTLEIQRTEQGDSAMYLCASSLEGYPYEQYFGPGTRLTVT.

The chain recombines TRBV7-2 with TRBJ1-6; D not certain. CDR3 length: 12 amino acids. CDR1 SGHTA and CDR2 FQGNSA come from the germline V gene. V lost 2 bases and J lost 7, with 3 bases in between. The CDR3 loop is CASSLPNSPLHF. CDR3 nucleotide sequence: TGTGCCAGCAGCTTACCAAATTCACCCCTCCACTTT.

In regard to this clonotype: One end of the junction fails to match germline, which may point to a read error. The CDR3 nucleotides read TGTGTCAGCAGCCGTACCGTCCGGGGGTCACCCCTCCACTTT. It codes for CVSSRTVRGSPLHF. The chain joins TRBV28 to TRBJ1-6; perhaps TRBD1 as D (5 bases). Germline V gives CDR1 MDHEN, CDR2 SYDVKM. The CDR3 has 14 residues. Together with reference TRBV28 and TRBJ1-6, the CDR3 gives the full variable domain: DVKVTQSSRYLVKRTGEKVFLECVQDMDHENMFWYRQDPGLGLRLIYFSYDVKMKEKGDIPEGYSVSREKKERFSLILESASTNQTSMYLCVSSRTVRGSPLHFGNGTRLTVT.

The rearrangement joins TRBV29-1 to TRBJ2-7; 7 bases are a match to TRBD2. Trimming took 4 bases from V and 2 from J; bases not matched to a gene: 8. CDR1 and CDR2 from the germline V gene are SQVTM and ANQGSEA. The CDR3 loop spans 14 amino acids. Here the CDR3 DNA reads TGCAGCGTTGTCCCTCCGGGAGGCGCCTACGAGCAGTACTTC. Residues: CSVVPPGGAYEQYF.

A few counts support this clonotype. The V gene is TRBV20-1, the J gene TRBJ2-5, with TRBD2 as a possible D gene (6 bases). Per the germline V gene, CDR1 is DFQATT and CDR2 is SNEGSKA (reference sequence). The CDR3 has 15 amino acids. Trimming removed 0 bases at V and 5 bases at J, with 16 bases between. CDR3 loop: CSARDLGSKGETQYF. The CDR3 DNA follows: TGCAGTGCTAGAGATCTCGGGAGTAAGGGGGAGACCCAGTACTTC.

The chain is built from TRBV6-2 or TRBV6-3 and TRBJ1-2; D is unresolved. V shed 5 bases and J shed 9 bases, with 16 bases lying between them. Germline V gene lookup returns CDR1 MNHEY and CDR2 SVGEGT. This CDR3 comprises 13 residues. This CDR3 reads CASSTSPRGSYTF. CDR3 nucleotides: TGTGCCAGCAGTACCAGCCCCAGAGGTAGCTACACCTTC.

The chain is built from TRBV6-2 or TRBV6-3 and TRBJ1-5; 7 bases fit TRBD1. In germline, CDR1 is MNHEY, CDR2 SVGEGT. V trimming: 2 bases; J trimming: 5 bases; junction bases outside the gene matches: 12. The CDR3 consists of 17 residues. CDR3 nucleotides: TGTGCCAGCAGTTACGAGGCAGGGGGGAGTGGGCATCAGCCCCAGCATTTT. Amino acids: CASSYEAGGSGHQPQHF.

The rearrangement uses TRBV20-1 and TRBJ1-6, with 10 bases matching TRBD1. This CDR3 has 16 amino acids. CDR1 is DFQATT and CDR2 is SNEGSKA in the germline V gene (reference sequence). The CDR3 DNA sequence: TGCAGCGTCGGATGGGACAGGGGAACCTATAATTCACCCCTCCACTTT. It codes for CSVGWDRGTYNSPLHF.

V is TRBV11-1 and J is TRBJ1-4; D is uncertain. CDR3 length: 13 residues. Trimming shortened V by 3 bases and J by 7 bases, and 9 bases separated the two germline ends. In germline, CDR1 is SGHAT, CDR2 FQDESV (reference sequence). CDR3 coding DNA: TGTGCCAGCAGCTTGTCCTTCGGTGAAAAACTGTTTTTT. Its protein is CASSLSFGEKLFF. The full variable domain, completed using reference TRBV11-1 and TRBJ1-4, is EAEVAQSPRYKITEKSQAVAFWCDPISGHATLYWYRQILGQGPELLVQFQDESVVDDSQLPKDRFSAERLKGVDSTLKIQPAELGDSAMYLCASSLSFGEKLFFGSGTQLSVL.

V gene TRBV6-2 or TRBV6-3 combines with J gene TRBJ1-2; a weak D match, TRBD1 (6 bases). CDR1 MNHEY and CDR2 SVGEGT come from the germline V gene. Trimming cost V 7 bases and J 8 bases, with 14 bases left between them. CDR3 length equals 12 residues. The CDR3 here is CASTQPGQGYTF. In nucleotides, the CDR3 is TGTGCCAGCACTCAACCGGGACAAGGCTACACCTTC.